Presented here are 2 T cell receptor beta chains from one specimen sequenced in a study of T cell responses to AZD1222 COVID-19 vaccine. Produced via immunoSEQ multiplex PCR; TCRdb's table is partial and in-frame only. The sample records roughly 160,000 clones, roughly 92% being singletons. The sample consisted of peripheral blood, taken on day 0 of AZD1222 vaccination. The origin of the receptors is an adult in good health.

The chain uses TRBV7-9 and TRBJ2-7; perhaps TRBD1 as D (6 bases). With 1 base removed from V and 0 bases from J, the gap between germline ends came to 10 bases. The CDR3 runs to 15 residues. Germline assignment: CDR1 SEHNR and CDR2 FQNEAQ (reference sequence). For the CDR3, the DNA is TGTGCCAGCAGCTTAGTCGGGACATACTCCTACGAGCAGTACTTC. The encoded protein is CASSLVGTYSYEQYF. The full variable domain, completed using reference TRBV7-9 and TRBJ2-7, is DTGVSQNPRHKITKRGQNVTFRCDPISEHNRLYWYRQTLGQGPEFLTYFQNEAQLEKSRLLSDRFSAERPKGSFSTLEIQRTEQGDSAMYLCASSLVGTYSYEQYFGPGTRLTVT.

This rearrangement joins TRBV5-1 to TRBJ2-7; 9 bases align to TRBD2. V shed 2 bases and J 3 bases; nucleotides not matched to a gene: 3. Germline CDR1 and CDR2: SGHRS and YFSETQ. There are 14 residues in the CDR3. Here the CDR3 reads CASSFEREDYEQYF. Here the CDR3 DNA reads TGCGCCAGCAGCTTTGAGCGGGAGGACTACGAGCAGTACTTC. Filled out from reference TRBV5-1 and TRBJ2-7, the complete variable domain reads KAGVTQTPRYLIKTRGQQVTLSCSPISGHRSVSWYQQTPGQGLQFLFEYFSETQRNKGNFPGRFSGRQFSNSRSEMNVSTLELGDSALYLCASSFEREDYEQYFGPGTRLTVT.